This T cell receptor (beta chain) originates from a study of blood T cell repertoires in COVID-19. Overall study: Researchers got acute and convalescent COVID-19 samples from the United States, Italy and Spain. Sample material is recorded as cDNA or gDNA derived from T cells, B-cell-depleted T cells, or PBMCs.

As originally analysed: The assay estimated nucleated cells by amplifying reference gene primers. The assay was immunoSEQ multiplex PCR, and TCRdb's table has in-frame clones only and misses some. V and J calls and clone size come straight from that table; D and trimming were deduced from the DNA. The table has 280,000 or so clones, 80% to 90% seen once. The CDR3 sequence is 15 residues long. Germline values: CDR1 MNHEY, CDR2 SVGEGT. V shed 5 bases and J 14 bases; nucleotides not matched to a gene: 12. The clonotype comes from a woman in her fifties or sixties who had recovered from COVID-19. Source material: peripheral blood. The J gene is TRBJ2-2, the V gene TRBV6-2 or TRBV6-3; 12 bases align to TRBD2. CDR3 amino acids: CASSQLAGGPQPLFF. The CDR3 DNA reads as TGTGCCAGCAGTCAACTAGCGGGAGGCCCACAACCACTGTTTTTT.